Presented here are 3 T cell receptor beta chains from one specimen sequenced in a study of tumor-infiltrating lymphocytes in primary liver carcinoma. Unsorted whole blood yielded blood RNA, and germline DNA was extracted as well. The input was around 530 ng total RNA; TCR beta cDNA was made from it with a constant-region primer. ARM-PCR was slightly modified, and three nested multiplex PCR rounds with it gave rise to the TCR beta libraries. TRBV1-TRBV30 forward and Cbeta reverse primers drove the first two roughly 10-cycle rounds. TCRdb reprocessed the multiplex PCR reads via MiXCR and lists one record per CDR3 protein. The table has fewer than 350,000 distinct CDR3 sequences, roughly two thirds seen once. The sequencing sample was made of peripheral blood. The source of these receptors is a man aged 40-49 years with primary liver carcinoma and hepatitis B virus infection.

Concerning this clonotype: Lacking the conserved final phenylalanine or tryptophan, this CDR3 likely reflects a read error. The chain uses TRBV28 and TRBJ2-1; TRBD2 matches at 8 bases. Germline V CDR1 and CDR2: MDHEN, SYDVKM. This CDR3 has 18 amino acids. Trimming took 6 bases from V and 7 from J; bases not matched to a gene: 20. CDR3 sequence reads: CASSHQRESYRGWNEQFI. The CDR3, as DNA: TGTGCCAGCAGCCATCAGCGGGAGTCATATCGGGGGTGGAATGAGCAGTTCATC.

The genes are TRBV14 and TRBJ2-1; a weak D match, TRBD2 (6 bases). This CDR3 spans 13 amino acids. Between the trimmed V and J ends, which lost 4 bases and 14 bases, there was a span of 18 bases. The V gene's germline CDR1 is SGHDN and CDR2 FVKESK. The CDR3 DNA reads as TGTGCCAGCAGCCCCGGGGGAGGAACAGGCAAGTTCTTC. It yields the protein CASSPGGGTGKFF.

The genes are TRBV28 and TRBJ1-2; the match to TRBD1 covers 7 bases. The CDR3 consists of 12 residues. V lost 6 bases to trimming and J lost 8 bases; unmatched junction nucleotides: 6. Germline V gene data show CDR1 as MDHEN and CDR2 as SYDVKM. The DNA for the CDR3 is TGTGCCAGCAGCCTCGACAGGGAGGGCTACACCTTC. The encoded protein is CASSLDREGYTF.